The sequence of this T cell receptor beta chain was determined in a study of cytomegalovirus exposure and HLA in healthy donors. Study-wide background: The 120 or so validation repertoires were reported in a later analysis to have been generated on the same platform as the roughly 720 first-cohort repertoires. Study findings and constraints: In vitro checks showed that a few CMV-associated chains really do target CMV antigens. Cytomegalovirus association was listed for around 170 TCR beta chains.

Libraries were prepared by immunoSEQ multiplex PCR; TCRdb keeps only in-frame clonotypes and omits some of them. The sample shows approximately 200,000 clones, 75% to 95% of them seen only once. For this clone: Its cognate antigen is unknown.

This CDR3 contains 14 residues. Sample: PBMCs. The sequence came from a young woman in good health and CMV-seronegative. The rearrangement joins TRBV21-1 to TRBJ1-2. TRBV21-1 is labeled a pseudogene. The CDR3 sequence is CASSKELTGHGYTF. CDR3 coding DNA: TGTGCCAGCAGCAAAGAGTTGACGGGTCATGGCTACACCTTC.